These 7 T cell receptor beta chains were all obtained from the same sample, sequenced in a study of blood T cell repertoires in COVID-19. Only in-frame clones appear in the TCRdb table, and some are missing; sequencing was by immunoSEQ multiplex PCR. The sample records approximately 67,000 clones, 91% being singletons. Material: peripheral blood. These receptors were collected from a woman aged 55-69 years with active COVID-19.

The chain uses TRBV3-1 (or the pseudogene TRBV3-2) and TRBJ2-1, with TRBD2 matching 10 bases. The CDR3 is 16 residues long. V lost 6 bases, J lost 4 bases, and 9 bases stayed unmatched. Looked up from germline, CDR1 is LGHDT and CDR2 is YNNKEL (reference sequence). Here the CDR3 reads CASSPRSGGLYNEQFF. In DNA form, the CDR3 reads TGTGCCAGCAGTCCACGTAGCGGGGGGCTGTACAATGAGCAGTTCTTC.

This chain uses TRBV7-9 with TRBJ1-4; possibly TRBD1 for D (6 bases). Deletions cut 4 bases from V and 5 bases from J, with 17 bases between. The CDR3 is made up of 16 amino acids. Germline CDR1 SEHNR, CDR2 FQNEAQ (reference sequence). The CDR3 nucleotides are TGTGCCAGCAGCTCACAACTTAGGGGGATAAATGAAAAACTGTTTTTT. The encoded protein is CASSSQLRGINEKLFF.

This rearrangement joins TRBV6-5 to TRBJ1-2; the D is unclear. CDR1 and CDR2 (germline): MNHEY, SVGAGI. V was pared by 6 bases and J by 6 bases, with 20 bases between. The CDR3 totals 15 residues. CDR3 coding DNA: TGTGCCAGCAGGAAAACGACCGGGGTGGCGAATGGCTACACCTTC. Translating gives CASRKTTGVANGYTF.

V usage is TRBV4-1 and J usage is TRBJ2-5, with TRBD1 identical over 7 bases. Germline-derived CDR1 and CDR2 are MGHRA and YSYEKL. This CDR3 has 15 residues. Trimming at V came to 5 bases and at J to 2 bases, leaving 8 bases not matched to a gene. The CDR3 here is CASSTSGQIQETQYF. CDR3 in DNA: TGCGCCAGCAGCACCTCGGGACAGATTCAAGAGACCCAGTACTTC.

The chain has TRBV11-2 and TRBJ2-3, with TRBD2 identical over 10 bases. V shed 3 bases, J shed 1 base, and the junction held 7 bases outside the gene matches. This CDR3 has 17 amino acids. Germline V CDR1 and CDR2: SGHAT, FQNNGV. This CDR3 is CASSFRLAGAGTDTQYF. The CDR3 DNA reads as TGTGCCAGCAGCTTTCGACTAGCGGGCGCGGGCACAGATACGCAGTATTTT. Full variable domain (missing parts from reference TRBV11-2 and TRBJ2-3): EAGVAQSPRYKIIEKRQSVAFWCNPISGHATLYWYQQILGQGPKLLIQFQNNGVVDDSQLPKDRFSAERLKGVDSTLKIQPAKLEDSAVYLCASSFRLAGAGTDTQYFGPGTRLTVL.

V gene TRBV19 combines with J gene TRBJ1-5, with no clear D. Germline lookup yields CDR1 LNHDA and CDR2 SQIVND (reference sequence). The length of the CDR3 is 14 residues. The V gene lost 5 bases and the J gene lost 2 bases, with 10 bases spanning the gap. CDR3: CASSERRGNQPQHF. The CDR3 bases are TGTGCCAGTAGTGAAAGGCGGGGCAATCAGCCCCAGCATTTT.

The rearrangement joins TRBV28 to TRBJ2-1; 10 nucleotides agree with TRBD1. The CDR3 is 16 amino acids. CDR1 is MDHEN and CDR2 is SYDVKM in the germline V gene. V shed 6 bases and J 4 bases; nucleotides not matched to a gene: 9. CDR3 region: CASSSATGGGYNEQFF. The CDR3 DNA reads TGTGCCAGCAGCTCAGCGACAGGGGGCGGATACAATGAGCAGTTCTTC.